This T cell receptor beta chain was identified during a study of blood T cell repertoires in COVID-19. Study context: From the United States, Italy and Spain came samples of acute and convalescent COVID-19.

Trimming took 6 bases from V and 3 from J, leaving 14 bases between them. Germline CDR1 and CDR2: SGHTA and FQGNSA. This CDR3 spans 14 amino acids. Libraries were prepared by immunoSEQ multiplex PCR; TCRdb keeps only in-frame clonotypes and omits some of them. The sample consists of a few hundred thousand clones, around 85% of them appearing once. The sequenced material came from peripheral blood. This receptor was obtained from a woman aged 70-85 years with COVID-19, enrolled during active disease. V usage is TRBV7-2 and J usage is TRBJ1-2, with D possibly TRBD1 on 6 matching bases. The chain's CDR3 is CASSSLGGDYGYTF. The CDR3 bases are TGTGCCAGCAGTTCCTTAGGGGGGGACTATGGCTACACCTTC. The variable domain in full, with the rest retrieved from reference TRBV7-2 and TRBJ1-2, is GAGVSQSPSNKVTEKGKDVELRCDPISGHTALYWYRQSLGQGLEFLIYFQGNSAPDKSGLPSDRFSAERTGGSVSTLTIQRTQQEDSAVYLCASSSLGGDYGYTFGSGTRLTVV.